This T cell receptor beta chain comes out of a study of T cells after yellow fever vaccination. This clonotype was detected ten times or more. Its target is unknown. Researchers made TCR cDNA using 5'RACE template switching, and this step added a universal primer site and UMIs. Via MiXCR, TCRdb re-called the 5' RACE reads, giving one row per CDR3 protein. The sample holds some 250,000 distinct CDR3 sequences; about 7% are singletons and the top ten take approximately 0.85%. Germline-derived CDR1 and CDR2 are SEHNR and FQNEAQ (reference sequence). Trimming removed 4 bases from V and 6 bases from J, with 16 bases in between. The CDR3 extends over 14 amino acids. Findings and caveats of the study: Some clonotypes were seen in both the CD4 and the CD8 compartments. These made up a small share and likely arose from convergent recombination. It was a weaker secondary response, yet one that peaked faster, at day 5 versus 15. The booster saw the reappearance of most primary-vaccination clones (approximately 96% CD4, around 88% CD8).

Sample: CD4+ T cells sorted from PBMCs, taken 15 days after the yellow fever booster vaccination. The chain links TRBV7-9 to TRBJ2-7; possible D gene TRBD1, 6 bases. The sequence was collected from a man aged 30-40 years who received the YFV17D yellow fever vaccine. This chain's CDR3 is CASSSSRQVFEQYF. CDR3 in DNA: TGTGCCAGCAGCTCATCCCGACAGGTCTTCGAGCAGTACTTC.